This passage covers 26 T cell receptor beta chains from one sample sequenced in a study of shared T cell receptors in the human thymus. Repertoires were generated with immunoSEQ multiplex PCR, while TCRdb's copy carries only in-frame clones and drops some. The sample yields roughly 700,000 clones, approximately 88% seen once. These data were also filed under a second study, of human thymus T cells.

Sequencing was performed on thymocytes. These receptors all stem from a boy younger than two with a congenital heart defect.

The chain employs TRBV4-3 and TRBJ2-5; the D gene is possibly TRBD2 (6 bases). V shed 0 bases and J shed 4 bases, with 27 bases lying between them. Looked up from germline, CDR1 is LGHNA and CDR2 is YSLEER. This CDR3 has 20 residues. The CDR3 DNA is TGCGCCAGCAGCCAAGATACTAGGTCGGGAGATAGCTTTGGACTAGAGACCCAGTACTTC. This codes for CASSQDTRSGDSFGLETQYF.

This chain uses TRBV19 with TRBJ2-3; D is possibly TRBD1 (7 bases). CDR1 and CDR2 (germline): LNHDA, SQIVND (reference sequence). This CDR3 contains 18 residues. Deletions cut 1 base from V and 4 bases from J, with 21 bases between. CDR3 amino acids: CASSIGGQGGSVPDTQYF. In DNA, the CDR3 is TGTGCCAGTAGTATAGGGGGGCAGGGGGGTAGCGTGCCAGATACGCAGTATTTT.

The chain recombines TRBV12-5 with TRBJ2-7, with D maybe TRBD2 (5 bases). Germline V CDR1 and CDR2: LGHNT, FRNRAP. The CDR3 totals 17 residues. V lost 4 bases to trimming and J lost 4 bases, with 23 bases between them. CDR3 region: CASGSSGIRHSKYEQYF. As DNA, the CDR3 is TGTGCTAGTGGTTCATCCGGGATCCGGCATAGTAAGTACGAGCAGTACTTC. The full variable domain, its missing parts supplied by reference TRBV12-5 and TRBJ2-7, is DARVTQTPRHKVTEMGQEVTMRCQPILGHNTVFWYRQTMMQGLELLAYFRNRAPLDDSGMPKDRFSAEMPDATLATLKIQPSEPRDSAVYFCASGSSGIRHSKYEQYFGPGTRLTVT.

V is TRBV4-1 and J is TRBJ2-1; 10 bases align to TRBD1. The CDR3 length is 17 residues. J gave up 5 bases and V 4 bases, and 11 bases lay outside the gene matches. In germline, CDR1 is MGHRA, CDR2 YSYEKL. Written as DNA, the CDR3 is TGCGCCAGCAGCCCGACAGGGGGCTCGGGGCTCCACAATGAGCAGTTCTTC. Amino acids: CASSPTGGSGLHNEQFF.

The chain uses TRBV2 and TRBJ2-1, with TRBD2 identical over 12 bases. This CDR3 comprises 18 residues. The ends lost 0 bases at V and 2 bases at J; junction bases unmatched: 5. Germline CDR1 SNHLY, CDR2 FYNNEI. Here the CDR3 DNA reads TGTGCCAGCAGTGAAGCCTGGACTAGCGGGAATCCCTACAATGAGCAGTTCTTC. This gives the protein CASSEAWTSGNPYNEQFF.

The rearrangement joins TRBV5-4 to TRBJ2-2; 7 positions agree with TRBD2. This CDR3 contains 15 residues. V was pared by 0 bases and J by 6 bases, with 5 bases of the junction left unmatched. Germline CDR1 and CDR2: SGHNT and YYREEE (reference sequence). The CDR3 loop is CASSLDGRAPGELFF. The CDR3 region has the DNA TGTGCCAGCAGCTTGGATGGGAGGGCCCCCGGGGAGCTGTTTTTT.

This chain uses TRBV7-9 with TRBJ2-7; D is undetermined. The CDR3 runs 12 residues. From germline, CDR1 is SEHNR and CDR2 FQNEAQ (reference sequence). The V gene lost 3 bases and the J gene lost 0 bases, with 3 bases spanning the gap. The CDR3 nucleotides are TGTGCCAGCAGCTTCAGCTCCTACGAGCAGTACTTC. It codes for CASSFSSYEQYF.

This clone is a singleton in its sample. An end of the junction differs from the germline gene, which may be a read error. The chain couples TRBV7-7 to TRBJ2-2; TRBD1 matches 9 bases. Germline CDR1 is SSHAT and CDR2 is FNYEAQ (reference sequence). The CDR3 spans 15 residues. CDR3 amino acids: CASSLQGADTGELFF. DNA of the CDR3: TGTGCTAGCAGCTTACAGGGGGCTGACACCGGGGAGCTGTTTTTT.

The sample holds one count of this clone. The chain recombines TRBV5-8 with TRBJ2-7; D may be TRBD2 (5 bases). The CDR3 covers 10 residues. V dropped 3 bases and J dropped 12 bases, with 10 bases sitting between them. Germline V CDR1 and CDR2: SGHTS, YDEGEE. CDR3 nucleotides: TGTGCCAGCAGCTCGGACTGGGGGTACTTC. Protein sequence: CASSSDWGYF.

The chain couples TRBV28 to TRBJ1-5, with 10 nucleotides matching TRBD1. Losses at the gene ends were 5 bases for V and 5 bases for J; bases not matched to a gene: 15. CDR1 and CDR2 from the germline V gene are MDHEN and SYDVKM. This CDR3 has 18 residues. CDR3 sequence (DNA): TGTGCCAGCAGTGTAACCGGGACAGGGGAACTTGGACATCAGCCCCAGCATTTT. Protein sequence: CASSVTGTGELGHQPQHF.

This sequence joins TRBV27 and TRBJ2-7; 9 bases map to TRBD2. The CDR3 covers 17 residues. V shed 0 bases and J 6 bases; nucleotides not matched to a gene: 12. Germline CDR1 MNHEY, CDR2 SMNVEV (reference sequence). The chain's CDR3 is CASSLSASGTIVGEQYF. Written as DNA, the CDR3 is TGTGCCAGCAGTTTATCGGCTAGCGGGACCATCGTGGGCGAGCAGTACTTC.

V gene TRBV6-5 combines with J gene TRBJ1-4; 9 nucleotides line up with TRBD1. The CDR3 has 16 residues. Germline trimming cut 0 bases from V and 7 bases from J; bases unmatched to any gene: 6. Germline V CDR1 and CDR2: MNHEY, SVGAGI. CDR3 loop: CASSYSVTDRGEKLFF. The CDR3 nucleotides are TGTGCCAGCAGTTACTCGGTAACGGACAGGGGTGAAAAACTGTTTTTT.

The CDR3 reads CASSGQGAPPSSYNEQFF. DNA of the CDR3: TGTGCCAGCAGCGGACAGGGGGCGCCTCCTAGCTCCTACAATGAGCAGTTCTTC. The gene calls are TRBV7-9 and TRBJ2-1, with 11 positions matching TRBD1. The CDR3 loop spans 18 amino acids. Germline CDR1 SEHNR, CDR2 FQNEAQ (reference sequence). The V segment lost 5 bases and the J segment 0 bases; nucleotides outside the gene matches: 9.

This clone came up once. One end of the junction varies from germline; a read error may be responsible. V and J are TRBV7-2 and TRBJ2-1; D is perhaps TRBD2 (6 bases). This CDR3 comprises 12 residues. The V gene's germline CDR1 is SGHTA and CDR2 FQGNSA. This CDR3 is CASSLQRAPHIF. DNA for the CDR3: TGTGCCAGCAGCCTCCAGCGGGCCCCCCACATCTTC.

In this sample, this clone turned up once. The J gene is TRBJ1-1, the V gene TRBV5-4; unclear D gene. Germline V gene data show CDR1 as SGHNT and CDR2 as YYREEE (reference sequence). With 4 bases removed from V and 2 bases from J, the gap between germline ends came to 9 bases. There are 13 residues in the CDR3. The CDR3 bases are TGTGCCAGCAGCGCTCGGAGCAACACTGAAGCTTTCTTT. Translation gives CASSARSNTEAFF.

The V call is TRBV2, the J call TRBJ2-4; D unclear. V was clipped by 0 bases and J by 0 bases, with 12 bases between them. The CDR3 runs to 17 residues. Germline V gene lookup returns CDR1 SNHLY and CDR2 FYNNEI. The CDR3 coding sequence is TGTGCCAGCAGTGAAGCGCTTCAGGCCCTAGCCAAAAACATTCAGTACTTC. Residues: CASSEALQALAKNIQYF.

The chain employs TRBV28 and TRBJ2-3, with 9 bases aligning to TRBD2. Germline CDR1 MDHEN, CDR2 SYDVKM. Unmatched junction bases numbered 12, after V lost 7 bases and J lost 1 base. The CDR3 sequence is 17 residues long. The CDR3 nucleotides read TGTGCCAGCACCAAATGGGCGGGAGGGCAAGGCACAGATACGCAGTATTTT. Protein: CASTKWAGGQGTDTQYF.

The chain employs TRBV11-2 and TRBJ1-3, with 7 bases lining up with TRBD1. This CDR3 comprises 19 residues. The junction had 11 bases not matched to a gene; V was cut back by 0 bases and J by 0 bases. Per the germline V gene, CDR1 is SGHAT and CDR2 is FQNNGV. The CDR3 here is CASSLEGRVRDSSGNTIYF. The CDR3 DNA follows: TGTGCCAGCAGCTTAGAAGGCCGGGTCAGGGACAGCTCTGGAAACACCATATATTTT.

V gene TRBV5-1 combines with J gene TRBJ1-3, with TRBD1 as a possible D gene (5 bases). Germline loops: CDR1 SGHRS, CDR2 YFSETQ. V was cut by 5 bases and J by 6 bases, with 12 bases left in between. The CDR3 totals 13 residues. The CDR3 reads CASREQGLNTIYF. The CDR3 DNA sequence: TGCGCCAGCAGAGAGCAGGGTCTAAACACCATATATTTT.

The J gene is TRBJ2-7, the V gene TRBV27; 8 bases match TRBD2. The junction had 3 bases not matched to a gene; V was cut back by 0 bases and J by 5 bases. The CDR3 length is 14 residues. Looked up from germline, CDR1 is MNHEY and CDR2 is SMNVEV (reference sequence). CDR3 sequence reads: CASSLSGTSDEQYF. In DNA form, the CDR3 reads TGTGCCAGCAGTTTATCCGGGACTAGTGACGAGCAGTACTTC.

This chain links TRBV27 with TRBJ2-7, with a weak D call TRBD2 (6 bases). Germline CDR1 is MNHEY and CDR2 is SMNVEV (reference sequence). The ends were cut back, 5 bases at V and 3 bases at J, with 14 bases in the middle. CDR3 length: 14 amino acids. DNA of the CDR3: TGTGCCAGCAGTCCGAGGGACTCCATCTACGAGCAGTACTTC. Translating it yields CASSPRDSIYEQYF.

The V and J genes are TRBV10-1 and TRBJ2-5; 8 bases fit TRBD1. CDR1 is WNHNN and CDR2 is SYGVQD in the germline V gene (reference sequence). The CDR3 has 14 residues. J was trimmed by 5 bases and V by 7 bases; bases with no gene match: 9. CDR3 protein: CASTGQGVWETQYF. In nucleotides, the CDR3 is TGCGCCAGCACCGGACAGGGAGTTTGGGAGACCCAGTACTTC.

The rearrangement joins TRBV19 to TRBJ1-2, with D maybe TRBD1 (5 bases). Between the trimmed V and J ends, which lost 1 base and 8 bases, there was a span of 8 bases. The CDR3 consists of 12 residues. Germline assignment: CDR1 LNHDA and CDR2 SQIVND (reference sequence). CDR3 residues: CASSIGGEGYTF. The CDR3 DNA reads TGTGCCAGTAGTATAGGGGGGGAAGGCTACACCTTC.

V and J are TRBV5-1 and TRBJ2-7; 11 nucleotides agree with TRBD2. The CDR3 is 19 amino acids. Germline V gene lookup returns CDR1 SGHRS and CDR2 YFSETQ. After removal of 0 bases from V and 5 bases from J, the junction contained 16 bases not matched to a gene. CDR3 in amino acids: CASSLALGLAGGGSNEQYF. In DNA, the CDR3 is TGCGCCAGCAGCTTGGCCTTAGGGCTAGCGGGAGGAGGATCCAACGAGCAGTACTTC.

The J gene is TRBJ1-2, the V gene TRBV5-8, with D possibly matching TRBD1 (6 bases). This CDR3 region has 12 residues. Trimming shortened V by 10 bases and J by 6 bases, and 16 bases separated the two germline ends. Germline V gives CDR1 SGHTS, CDR2 YDEGEE. The CDR3 nucleotides read TGTGCCTCCAGGGGAGGGGCACATGGCTACACCTTC. Residues: CASRGGAHGYTF.

This chain uses TRBV5-1 with TRBJ2-7; a possible D gene is TRBD2 (6 bases). Per germline, CDR1 SGHRS and CDR2 YFSETQ. This CDR3 region has 16 residues. The ends were cut back, 2 bases at V and 7 bases at J, with 22 bases in the middle. CDR3 loop: CASSFPRDSDFGEQYF. CDR3 coding DNA: TGCGCCAGCAGCTTTCCCCGGGACTCCGATTTCGGGGAGCAGTACTTC. The variable domain in full, completed from reference TRBV5-1 and TRBJ2-7, reads KAGVTQTPRYLIKTRGQQVTLSCSPISGHRSVSWYQQTPGQGLQFLFEYFSETQRNKGNFPGRFSGRQFSNSRSEMNVSTLELGDSALYLCASSFPRDSDFGEQYFGPGTRLTVT.